The clone carrying this TCR beta chain was seen a handful of times. Its antigen remains unknown. V trimming: 10 bases; J trimming: 3 bases; junction bases outside the gene matches: 9. CDR1 and CDR2 (germline): ENHRY, SYGVKD. This CDR3 is 14 amino acids long. TCRdb re-called the 5' RACE reads through MiXCR, storing one row per CDR3 protein. Of 250,000 to 350,000 distinct CDR3 sequences listed, approximately 4.3% were seen once; the top ten hold roughly a fifth. The data were obtained in a study of T cells after yellow fever vaccination. General study results and limits: By day 5 rather than day 15, the secondary response had peaked, though it was weaker. A small proportion of clonotypes was detected in both the CD4 and CD8 compartments. Repertoires sorted by FACS could include abundant clonotypes that are contaminants from the bulk population. Most clones from primary vaccination were detected again post-booster (just over 95% CD4, around 90% CD8).

This TCR was sampled from a man younger than 30 who received the YFV17D yellow fever vaccine. The sample here was PBMCs, taken 15 days after the yellow fever booster vaccination. The rearrangement uses TRBV10-3 and TRBJ1-5; 7 bases are shared with TRBD1. The CDR3 region is CASETGKTNQPQHF. The CDR3 DNA reads as TGTGCCAGTGAGACAGGGAAAACCAATCAGCCCCAGCATTTT.